This T cell receptor beta chain was captured by sequencing in a study of blood T cell repertoires in COVID-19 (dated by TCRdb to 2019 to 2021). Background on the whole study: Samples from collaborators originated in the United States, Italy and Spain and spanned both the acute and convalescent phases of COVID-19. Nearly every sample came with metadata listing a de-identified subject ID, COVID-19 status, age in years and sex. The prospective study material was composed of cDNA or gDNA derived from T cells, B-cell-depleted T cells, or PBMCs. Deeply sampled blood TCRbeta repertoires from subjects exposed to, actively infected with, or recovered from COVID-19 were included in the dataset. The samples were drawn from two sources: the first 160 participants of the ongoing ImmuneRACE study, and over 1,000 subjects contributed by 6 global collaborators. The repertoires were released in a freely available public database meant as a resource for research on the immune response to SARS-CoV-2. Where available, HLA class I and class II types were obtained from metadata supplied by the sample provider rather than from assay-based typing. General study outcomes and caveats: The amount of clinical and demographic metadata varied by source and participant and was provided uncurated.

V and J lose 4 bases and 7 bases, and a span of 14 bases separates them. CDR1 and CDR2 were assigned from the germline V gene as SGHDN and FVKESK. The CDR3 holds 14 amino acids from the cysteine to the phenylalanine. Only CDR3 DNA is held: 42 bases, read in frame from base 1. In Seattle, one collaborating source enrolled patients while the infection was active and tracked those patients longitudinally over the course of disease. Collaborating institutions collected whole blood in K2EDTA tubes following their own protocols. For TCRbeta analysis, collaborator samples were shipped as frozen whole blood, as isolated PBMCs, or as DNA extracted from either sample type. TCRbeta CDR3 regions were amplified from genomic DNA using the immunoSEQ Assay, a bias-controlled multiplex PCR. The authors' pipeline ran thus. The number of nucleated cells in each sample was estimated from the amplification of reference gene primers within the assay. To quantify the absolute abundance of each unique TCRbeta CDR3 rearrangement, sequence reads were collapsed and filtered. Productive Simpson clonality was computed per sample as the square root of Simpson's diversity index over productive rearrangements. The immuneACCESS repertoire file appears here via TCRdb, limited to in-frame rearrangements. These files lack a portion of the clones; in checked studies, under half of the deficit traces to unresolved V genes, and the cause of the others is not known. V, J and clone size are those of that table, while D and trimming were read from the DNA. Across this sample there are 540,000 or so clones, with around nine tenths seen only once. The ten largest clones add up to roughly 7.4% of the sample.

Concerning this clone itself: The antigen it binds to is not known. Within one base of it there is no much larger clone, and no base qualities were kept.

The source is a woman between 50 and 59 years old with COVID-19, enrolled during active disease. The chain uses TRBV14 and TRBJ1-5; the D gene is possibly TRBD1, with 6 bases matching. Sequenced material: peripheral blood. The nucleotides are TGTGCCAGCAGCCTTACAGGGTACGGACAGCCCCAGCATTTT. Translated, it gives CASSLTGYGQPQHF.